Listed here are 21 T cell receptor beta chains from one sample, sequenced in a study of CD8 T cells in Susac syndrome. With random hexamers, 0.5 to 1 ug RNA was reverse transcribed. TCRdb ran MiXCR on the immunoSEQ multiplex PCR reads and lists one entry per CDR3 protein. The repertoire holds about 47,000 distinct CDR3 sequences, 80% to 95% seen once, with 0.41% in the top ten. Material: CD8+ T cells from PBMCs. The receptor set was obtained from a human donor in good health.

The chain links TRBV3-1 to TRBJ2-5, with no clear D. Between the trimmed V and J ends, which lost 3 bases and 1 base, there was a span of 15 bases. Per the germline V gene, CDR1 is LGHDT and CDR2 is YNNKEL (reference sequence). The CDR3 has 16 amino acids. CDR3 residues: CASSQDPIGVQETQYF. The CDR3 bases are TGTGCCAGCAGCCAGGACCCCATCGGAGTCCAAGAGACCCAGTACTTC.

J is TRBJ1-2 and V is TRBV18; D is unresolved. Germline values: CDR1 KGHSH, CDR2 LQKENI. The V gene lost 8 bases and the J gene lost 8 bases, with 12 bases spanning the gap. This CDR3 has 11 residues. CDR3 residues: CASTSPRGYTF. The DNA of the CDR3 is TGTGCCAGCACCTCCCCGAGGGGCTACACCTTC.

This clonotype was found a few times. The CDR3 loop reads CSVQGRNEQYF. The DNA for the CDR3 is TGCAGCGTACAGGGACGGAACGAGCAGTACTTC. This chain joins TRBV29-1 and TRBJ2-7, with D possibly being TRBD1 (6 bases). The CDR3 length is 11 residues. Germline V gene data show CDR1 as SQVTM and CDR2 as ANQGSEA. Between the trimmed V and J ends, which lost 6 bases and 5 bases, there was a span of 11 bases.

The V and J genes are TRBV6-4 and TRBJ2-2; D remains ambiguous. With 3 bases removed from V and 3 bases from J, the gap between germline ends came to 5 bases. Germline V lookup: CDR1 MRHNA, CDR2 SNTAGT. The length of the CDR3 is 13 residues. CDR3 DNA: TGTGCCAGCAGTGAACGGGACACCGGGGAGCTGTTTTTT. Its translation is CASSERDTGELFF.

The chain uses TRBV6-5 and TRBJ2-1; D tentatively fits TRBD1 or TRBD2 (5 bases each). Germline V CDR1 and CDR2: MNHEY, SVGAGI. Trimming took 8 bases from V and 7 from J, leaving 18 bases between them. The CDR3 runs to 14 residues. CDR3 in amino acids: CASFGRDPQNEQFF. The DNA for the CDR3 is TGTGCCAGCTTCGGTCGGGACCCTCAGAATGAGCAGTTCTTC.

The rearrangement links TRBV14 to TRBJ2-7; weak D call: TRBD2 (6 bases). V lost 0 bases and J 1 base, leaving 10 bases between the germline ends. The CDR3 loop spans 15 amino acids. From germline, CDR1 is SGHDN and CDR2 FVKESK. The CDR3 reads CASSQEPGRSYEQYF. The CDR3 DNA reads TGTGCCAGCAGCCAAGAGCCCGGGAGATCCTACGAGCAGTACTTC.

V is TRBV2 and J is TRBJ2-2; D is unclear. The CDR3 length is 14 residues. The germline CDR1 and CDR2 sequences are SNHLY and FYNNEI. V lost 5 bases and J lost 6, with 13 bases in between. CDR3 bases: TGTGCCAGCAGTTTCTACTTATCGGCCGGGGAGCTGTTTTTT. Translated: CASSFYLSAGELFF.

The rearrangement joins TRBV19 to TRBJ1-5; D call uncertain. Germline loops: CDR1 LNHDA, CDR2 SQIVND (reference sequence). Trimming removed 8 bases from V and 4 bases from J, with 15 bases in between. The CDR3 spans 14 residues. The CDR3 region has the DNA TGTGCCAGTGAGAAGGTCCAACTTAATCAGCCCCAGCATTTT. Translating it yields CASEKVQLNQPQHF. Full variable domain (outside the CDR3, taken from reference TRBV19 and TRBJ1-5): DGGITQSPKYLFRKEGQNVTLSCEQNLNHDAMYWYRQDPGQGLRLIYYSQIVNDFQKGDIAEGYSVSREKKESFPLTVTSAQKNPTAFYLCASEKVQLNQPQHFGDGTRLSIL.

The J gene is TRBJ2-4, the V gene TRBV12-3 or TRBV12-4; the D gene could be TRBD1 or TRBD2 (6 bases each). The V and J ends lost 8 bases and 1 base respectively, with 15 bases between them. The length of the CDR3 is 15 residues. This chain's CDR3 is CASLDRGDAKNIQYF. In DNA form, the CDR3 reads TGTGCCAGCCTCGATAGGGGGGATGCCAAAAACATTCAGTACTTC.

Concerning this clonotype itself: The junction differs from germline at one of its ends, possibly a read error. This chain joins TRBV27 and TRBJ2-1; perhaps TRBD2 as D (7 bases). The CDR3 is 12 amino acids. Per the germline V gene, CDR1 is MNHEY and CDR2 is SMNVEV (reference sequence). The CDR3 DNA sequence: TGTGCCAGCAGTTTCGGGGGGCGGGAGCAGTCCTTC. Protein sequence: CASSFGGREQSF.

The CDR3 bases are TGCAGTGCTAGATTCGACACAAAAAGAAGCACCGGGGAGCTGTTTTTT. Its protein is CSARFDTKRSTGELFF. The chain recombines TRBV20-1 with TRBJ2-2; D not certain. V lost 2 bases and J 4 bases, leaving 17 bases between the germline ends. Germline loops: CDR1 DFQATT, CDR2 SNEGSKA (reference sequence). This CDR3 comprises 16 residues.

The CDR3 sequence is CASSITGLFGQETQYF. The CDR3 DNA reads TGTGCCAGCAGTATAACGGGACTGTTCGGCCAAGAGACCCAGTACTTC. The gene calls are TRBV6-2 or TRBV6-3 and TRBJ2-5; tentatively, D is TRBD2 (6 bases). V was clipped by 5 bases and J by 1 base, with 17 bases between them. Germline lookup yields CDR1 MNHEY and CDR2 SVGEGT. The length of the CDR3 is 16 residues.

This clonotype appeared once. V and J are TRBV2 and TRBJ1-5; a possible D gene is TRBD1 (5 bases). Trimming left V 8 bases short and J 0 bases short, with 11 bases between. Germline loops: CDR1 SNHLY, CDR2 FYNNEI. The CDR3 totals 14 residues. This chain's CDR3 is CASGGHYSNQPQHF. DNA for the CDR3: TGTGCCAGCGGCGGACATTATAGCAATCAGCCCCAGCATTTT.

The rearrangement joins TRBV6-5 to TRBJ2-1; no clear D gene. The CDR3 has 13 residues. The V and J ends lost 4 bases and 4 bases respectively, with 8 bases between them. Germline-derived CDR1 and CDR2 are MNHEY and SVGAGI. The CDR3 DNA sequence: TGTGCCAGCAGTTCATCGCGGTACAATGAGCAGTTCTTC. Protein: CASSSSRYNEQFF.

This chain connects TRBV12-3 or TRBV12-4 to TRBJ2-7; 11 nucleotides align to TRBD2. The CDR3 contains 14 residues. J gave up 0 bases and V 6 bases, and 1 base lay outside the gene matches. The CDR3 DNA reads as TGTGCCAGCAGGGGGACTAGCGGCTCCTACGAGCAGTACTTC. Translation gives CASRGTSGSYEQYF.

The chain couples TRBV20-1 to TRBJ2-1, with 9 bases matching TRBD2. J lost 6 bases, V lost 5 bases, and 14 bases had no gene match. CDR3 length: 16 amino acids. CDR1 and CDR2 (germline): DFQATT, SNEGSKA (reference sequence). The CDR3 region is CSAHPRTSALINEQFF. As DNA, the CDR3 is TGCAGTGCTCATCCTCGGACTAGCGCGCTGATCAATGAGCAGTTCTTC.

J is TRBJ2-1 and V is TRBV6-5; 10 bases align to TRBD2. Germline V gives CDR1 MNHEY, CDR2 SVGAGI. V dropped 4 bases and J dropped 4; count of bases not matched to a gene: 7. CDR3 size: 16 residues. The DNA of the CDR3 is TGTGCCAGCAGTTTGGGGACTAGCGTTTTTTACAATGAGCAGTTCTTC. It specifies CASSLGTSVFYNEQFF.

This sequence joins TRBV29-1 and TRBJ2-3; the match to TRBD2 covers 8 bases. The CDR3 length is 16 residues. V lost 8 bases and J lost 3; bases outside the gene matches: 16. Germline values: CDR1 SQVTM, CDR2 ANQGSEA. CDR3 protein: CSLLPASGRLTDTQYF. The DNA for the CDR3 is TGCAGCCTCTTGCCGGCTAGCGGGCGTTTAACAGATACGCAGTATTTT.

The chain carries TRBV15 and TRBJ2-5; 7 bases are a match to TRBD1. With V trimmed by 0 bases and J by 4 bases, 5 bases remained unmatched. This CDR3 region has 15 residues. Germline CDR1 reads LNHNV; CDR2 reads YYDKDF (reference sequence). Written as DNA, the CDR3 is TGTGCCACCAGCAGAGATCGGGCAGGGGGAGAGACCCAGTACTTC. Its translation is CATSRDRAGGETQYF.

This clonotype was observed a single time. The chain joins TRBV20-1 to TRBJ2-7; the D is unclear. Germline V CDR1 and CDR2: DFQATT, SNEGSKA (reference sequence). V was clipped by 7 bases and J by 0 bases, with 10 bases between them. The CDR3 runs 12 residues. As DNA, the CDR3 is TGCAGTGTCCCCGTAAGCTCCTACGAGCAGTACTTC. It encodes CSVPVSSYEQYF.

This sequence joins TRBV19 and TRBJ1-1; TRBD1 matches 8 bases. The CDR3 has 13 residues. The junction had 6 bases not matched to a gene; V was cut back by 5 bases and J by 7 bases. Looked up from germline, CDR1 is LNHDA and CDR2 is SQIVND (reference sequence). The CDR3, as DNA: TGTGCCAGTAGTTGGACAGGGTCTTATGAAGCTTTCTTT. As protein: CASSWTGSYEAFF.